This entry concerns a single T cell receptor beta chain. Its cognate antigen is unknown. The source of the sample is a study of shared clonotypes between healthy human individuals. Naive CD8 cells, CD45RO-negative and positively selected for CCR7, excluded terminally differentiated effector memory CD45RA+ cells. Study-wide points: The four-donor shared clonotypes exceeded non-shared clonotypes in generation probability, with non-shared ones scoring lower. For naive CD4 cells, roughly 5% of clonotypes were shared across a handful of donors.

Researchers divided each subset's genomic DNA evenly across several immunoSEQ plates. Sorted-subset replicate PCRs used around 200 ng DNA, tens of thousands of T cell genomes. Measured with immunoSEQ multiplex PCR; TCRdb has only the in-frame clones, and not every one. The sample holds about 610,000 clones, about 95% seen once. The CDR3 has 12 amino acids. The germline CDR1 and CDR2 sequences are GTSNPN and SVGIG (reference sequence). V shed 7 bases and J shed 6 bases, with 15 bases lying between them. The sample comprised naive CD8+ T cells sorted from blood. The chain has TRBV30 and TRBJ1-2; perhaps TRBD1 as D (5 bases). This clonotype originated in a woman aged 25 to 39 in good health. For the CDR3, the DNA is TGTGCCTCCTCCTTTATCAGGGATGGCTACACCTTC. It encodes CASSFIRDGYTF.